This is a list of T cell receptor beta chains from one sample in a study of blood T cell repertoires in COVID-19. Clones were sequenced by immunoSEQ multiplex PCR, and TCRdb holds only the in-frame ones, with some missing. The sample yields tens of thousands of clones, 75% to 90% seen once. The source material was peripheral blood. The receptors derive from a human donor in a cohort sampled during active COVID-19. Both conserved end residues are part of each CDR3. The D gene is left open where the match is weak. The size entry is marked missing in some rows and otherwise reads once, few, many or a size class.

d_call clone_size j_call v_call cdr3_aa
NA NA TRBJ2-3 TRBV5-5 CASKTTGDSVNAQYF
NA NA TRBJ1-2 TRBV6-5 CASGREAYDGYTF
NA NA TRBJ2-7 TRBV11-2 CASSLDGATSEQYF
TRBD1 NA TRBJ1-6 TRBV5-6 CASTGQGNSPLHF
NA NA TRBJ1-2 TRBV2 CASSEGGDYGYTF
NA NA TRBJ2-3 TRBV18 CASSPRTADTQYF
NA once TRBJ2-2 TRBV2 CASRSEHTGELFF
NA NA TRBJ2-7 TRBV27 CASSLSGQDYEQYF
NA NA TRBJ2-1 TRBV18 CASSPPAGTSYNEQFF
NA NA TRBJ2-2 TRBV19 CASSMVYSGELFF
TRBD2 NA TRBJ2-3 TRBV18 CASSPSGTSGNADTQYF
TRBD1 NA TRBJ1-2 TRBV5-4 CASSDTGVLNYGYTF
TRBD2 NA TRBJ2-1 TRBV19 CASSIEASGGIYNEQFF
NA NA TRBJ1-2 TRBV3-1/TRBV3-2 CASSQEETPRYGYTF
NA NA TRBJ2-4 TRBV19 CASSFSPGGIAKNIQYF
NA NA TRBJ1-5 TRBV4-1 CASSQDAGIWNQPQHF
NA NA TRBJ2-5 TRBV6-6 CASGARLQETQYF
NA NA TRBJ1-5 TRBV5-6 CASSLGQLNQPQHF
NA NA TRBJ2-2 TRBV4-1 CASSLRRFFDTGELFF
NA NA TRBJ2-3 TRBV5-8 CASSLLINMGADTQYF
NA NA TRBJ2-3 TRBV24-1 CATSDHRTDTQYF
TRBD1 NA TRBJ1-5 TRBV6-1 CASSELAGQGNQPQHF
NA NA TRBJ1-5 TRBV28 CASSLGLGGQPQHF
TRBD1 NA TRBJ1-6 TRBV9 CASSVGRGINSPLHF
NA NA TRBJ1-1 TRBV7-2 CASRIGGNTEAFF
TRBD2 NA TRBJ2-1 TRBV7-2 CASSLSGRNEQFF
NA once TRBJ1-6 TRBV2 CASSSQVKDSPLHF
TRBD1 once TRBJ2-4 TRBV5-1 CASSLVGTGFTKNIQYF
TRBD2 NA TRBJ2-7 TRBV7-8 CASSSLRAGGPSLEQYF
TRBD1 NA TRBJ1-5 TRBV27 CASSQGVGNQPQHF
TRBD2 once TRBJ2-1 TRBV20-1 CSASDPGGGPGQEQFF
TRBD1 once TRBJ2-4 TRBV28 CASSPAQGRVAKNIQYF
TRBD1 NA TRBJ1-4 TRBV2 CASGTDNEKLFF
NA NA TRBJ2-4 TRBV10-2 CASGGQIQNIQYF
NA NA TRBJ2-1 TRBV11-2 CASSYRLPSGVFYNEQFF
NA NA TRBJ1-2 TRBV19 CASSIRGANYGYTF
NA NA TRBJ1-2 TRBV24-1 CATSHQGDYGYTF
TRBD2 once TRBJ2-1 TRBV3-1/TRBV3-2 CASISLSGGAGNEQFF
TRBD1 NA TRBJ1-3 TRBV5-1 CASSLADRDGNTIYF
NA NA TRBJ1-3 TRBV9 CASSISGLGNTIYF
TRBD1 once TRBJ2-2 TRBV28 CASRQGPLNTGELFF
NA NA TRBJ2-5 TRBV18 CASSPQQGPQETQYF
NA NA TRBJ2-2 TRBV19 CANRQVPRGELFF
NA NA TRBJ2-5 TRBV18 CASSPYEETQYF
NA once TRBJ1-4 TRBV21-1 CASSKITATNEKLFF
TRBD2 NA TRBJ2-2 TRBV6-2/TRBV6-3 CASSYPTSGRTPNTGELFF
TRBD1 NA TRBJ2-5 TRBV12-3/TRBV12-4 CASSMDRAETQYF
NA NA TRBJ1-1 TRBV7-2 CASSPRQVNTEAFF
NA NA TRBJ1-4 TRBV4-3 CASSQDMTEKLFF
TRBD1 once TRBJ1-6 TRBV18 CASSSTGGTYNSPLHF
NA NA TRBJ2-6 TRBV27 CASTGPSGANVLTF
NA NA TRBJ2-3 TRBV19 CASSMASARGDTQYF
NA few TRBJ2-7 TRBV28 CASSLSPPSPSSYEQYF
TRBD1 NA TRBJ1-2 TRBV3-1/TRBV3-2 CASTQRGQSGYTF
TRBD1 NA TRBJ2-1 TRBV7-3 CASSRRGSAYNEQFF